This TCR beta chain was sequenced during a study of Tregs in tolerant kidney transplant recipients. V was clipped by 1 base and J by 1 base, with 5 bases between them. Germline V gene lookup returns CDR1 SGHAT and CDR2 FQDESV (reference sequence). CDR3 length: 14 residues. On this clone itself: The CDR3 extends 3 residues past the end of the read, so its final part is completed from the germline J gene.

The nonmyeloablative bone marrow transplants came from related graft donors, with transient mixed chimerism. Unstimulated Tregs (CD4+CD25+CD127-) and CD4+CD25- non-Tregs were sorted from PBMCs. Clones were sequenced by immunoSEQ multiplex PCR, and TCRdb holds only the in-frame ones, with some missing. This table holds some 29,000 clones. V and J are TRBV11-1 and TRBJ2-1; the D gene is possibly TRBD2 (5 bases). The sequence derives from a human patient who received a combined kidney and bone marrow transplant. Part of the T cell pool may stem from the graft donor. The material sequenced was CD4+ T cells from blood (PBMCs), taken 24 months after the transplant. CDR3 loop: CASSLGGSYNEQFF. The CDR3 DNA, read in part, is TGTGCCAGCAGCTTAGGAGGGTCCTACAATGAG.